This T cell receptor (beta chain) was captured by sequencing in a study of early T cells in non-severe SARS-CoV-2 infection. The CDR3 extends over 15 amino acids. Trimming cost V 0 bases and J 8 bases; bases outside gene matches: 4. Germline V gene data show CDR1 as LGHDT and CDR2 as YNNKEL (reference sequence). Via MiXCR, TCRdb re-called the 5' RACE reads, giving one row per CDR3 protein. Here the sample spans 55,000 to 70,000 distinct CDR3 sequences, more than 4% being singletons. This clonotype was seen a few times. The chain employs TRBV3-1 and TRBJ1-3; 10 bases agree with TRBD1. Sequences were obtained from whole blood. The receptor was isolated from an adult who was a healthcare worker with PCR-confirmed SARS-CoV-2 infection or an uninfected control (not recorded which). The CDR3 nucleotides read TGTGCCAGCAGCCAAGACCGGACAGGGGGGGACACCATATATTTT. Amino acid sequence: CASSQDRTGGDTIYF.